These 31 T cell receptor beta chains were all obtained from the same sample, sequenced in a study of OX40 agonist ivuxolimab in advanced cancers. Clones were read by immunoSEQ multiplex PCR, and TCRdb kept only the in-frame ones, dropping some. The sample lists about 36,000 clones, around two thirds occurring once. The specimen comprised CD4+ or CD8+ T cells sorted from blood, sampled in a trial of the OX40 agonist ivuxolimab. The receptors were gathered from an adult with an advanced solid tumor such as melanoma, head and neck, liver or kidney cancer.

The chain links TRBV9 to TRBJ2-2; D call uncertain. This CDR3 is built from 13 residues. The germline V and J ends were trimmed by 0 bases and 5 bases, with 5 bases remaining between them. Germline V lookup: CDR1 SGDLS, CDR2 YYNGEE. CDR3 bases: TGTGCCAGCAGCGTAGAACTAACCGGGGAGCTGTTTTTT. Its protein is CASSVELTGELFF.

The chain has TRBV5-8 and TRBJ2-7, with 10 positions matching TRBD2. V trimming: 1 base; J trimming: 2 bases; junction bases outside the gene matches: 9. Germline assignment: CDR1 SGHTS and CDR2 YDEGEE. The CDR3 is 17 amino acids. CDR3 sequence: CASSLNPSGGRTYEQYF. Here the CDR3 DNA reads TGTGCCAGCAGCTTGAACCCTAGCGGGGGAAGGACCTACGAGCAGTACTTC.

This chain connects TRBV11-2 to TRBJ2-7, with D uncertain. Between the trimmed V and J ends, which lost 0 bases and 1 base, there was a span of 10 bases. The CDR3 is made up of 15 amino acids. Per the germline V gene, CDR1 is SGHAT and CDR2 is FQNNGV. CDR3 nucleotides: TGTGCCAGCAGCTTAGATACGAGCCGGTCCTACGAGCAGTACTTC. Translated: CASSLDTSRSYEQYF.

V gene TRBV27 combines with J gene TRBJ2-5; D remains ambiguous. CDR1 is MNHEY and CDR2 is SMNVEV in the germline V gene (reference sequence). V dropped 6 bases and J dropped 5 bases, with 7 bases sitting between them. The CDR3 is 11 residues long. The CDR3 DNA reads TGTGCCAGCAGGCTAATGGAGACCCAGTACTTC. Translating it yields CASRLMETQYF.

This chain joins TRBV7-2 and TRBJ1-6, with D unclear. The CDR3 is made up of 11 amino acids. CDR1 and CDR2 from the germline V gene are SGHTA and FQGNSA. The V end lost 6 bases, the J end lost 12 bases, and 9 bases lay between the germline ends. The CDR3 nucleotides read TGTGCCAGCAGGATTGACGGACCCCTCCACTTT. It codes for CASRIDGPLHF.

The V gene is TRBV9, the J gene TRBJ2-3; D call uncertain. This CDR3 has 12 amino acids. V lost 2 bases and J lost 2, with 3 bases in between. The germline V gene has CDR1 SGDLS and CDR2 YYNGEE. This chain's CDR3 is CASSVYTDTQYF. The CDR3 DNA is TGTGCCAGCAGCGTGTACACAGATACGCAGTATTTT.

The chain links TRBV21-1 to TRBJ2-7; the table gives TRBD2 as D, unverified against the DNA. TRBV21-1 is a known pseudogene. The CDR3 has 16 amino acids. CDR3 residues: CASSKVLRGPSYEQYV. The CDR3 DNA follows: TGTGCCAGCAGCAAAGTTCTGCGGGGGCCGTCCTACGAGCAGTACGTC.

This rearrangement joins TRBV30 to TRBJ1-1; D perhaps matches TRBD1 (5 bases). Between the trimmed V and J ends, which lost 0 bases and 3 bases, there was a span of 8 bases. The CDR3 extends over 13 amino acids. CDR1 and CDR2 from the germline V gene are GTSNPN and SVGIG (reference sequence). The CDR3 region is CAWSVIRDTEAFF. Here the CDR3 DNA reads TGTGCCTGGAGTGTAATCAGGGACACTGAAGCTTTCTTT.

The CDR3 spells CSAAGTGVNYGYTF. As DNA, the CDR3 is TGCAGCGCCGCCGGGACAGGGGTTAACTATGGCTACACCTTC. This chain connects TRBV29-1 to TRBJ1-2, with 10 nucleotides matching TRBD1. Germline V gene sequence: CDR1 SQVTM, CDR2 ANQGSEA. This CDR3 region has 14 residues. The ends lost 7 bases at V and 1 base at J; junction bases unmatched: 6.

The chain employs TRBV30 and TRBJ2-5; no firm D call. CDR3 length: 12 amino acids. Germline CDR1 and CDR2: GTSNPN and SVGIG (reference sequence). V was shortened by 8 bases and J by 4 bases, with 14 bases between the two germline ends. CDR3 coding DNA: TGTGCCGGCCGGGTGTCCCGAGAGACCCAGTACTTC. Translated, it gives CAGRVSRETQYF.

This rearrangement joins TRBV12-5 to TRBJ1-2, with 7 bases identical to TRBD1. Trimming took 2 bases from V and 8 from J; bases not matched to a gene: 14. Looked up from germline, CDR1 is LGHNT and CDR2 is FRNRAP. CDR3 length: 16 residues. This chain's CDR3 is CASGLFRGEGAEGYTF. As DNA, the CDR3 is TGTGCTAGTGGTTTGTTCCGTGGGGAGGGGGCAGAGGGCTACACCTTC.

V gene TRBV5-4 combines with J gene TRBJ1-5; 9 bases map to TRBD1. The CDR3 runs 14 residues. The germline V gene encodes CDR1 SGHNT and CDR2 YYREEE (reference sequence). The V segment lost 4 bases and the J segment 8 bases; nucleotides outside the gene matches: 7. Here the CDR3 DNA reads TGTGCCAGCAGCACAGGGGGCGCGTTGGAGCCCCAGCATTTT. Residues: CASSTGGALEPQHF.

The chain employs TRBV5-1 and TRBJ1-6, with a possible D match to TRBD1 (5 bases). Trimming removed 3 bases from V and 8 bases from J, with 9 bases in between. The CDR3 is 13 amino acids. Germline V gives CDR1 SGHRS, CDR2 YFSETQ. CDR3 sequence (DNA): TGCGCCAGCAGCTCGGGGGGGGATTCACCCCTCCACTTT. This codes for CASSSGGDSPLHF.

This clone appeared a few times. The chain is built from TRBV29-1 and TRBJ2-7; 8 bases map to TRBD1. Germline CDR1 SQVTM, CDR2 ANQGSEA. Germline trimming cut 7 bases from V and 7 bases from J; bases unmatched to any gene: 18. The CDR3 contains 15 residues. CDR3 in amino acids: CSAYSSVGQVGEQYF. The CDR3, as DNA: TGCAGCGCCTACAGTAGTGTGGGACAGGTGGGGGAGCAGTACTTC.

The genes are TRBV7-9 and TRBJ2-1, with 11 bases aligning to TRBD2. Germline V CDR1 and CDR2: SEHNR, FQNEAQ (reference sequence). The CDR3 has 17 amino acids. The ends lost 7 bases at V and 0 bases at J; junction bases unmatched: 8. As DNA, the CDR3 is TGTGCCAGCACCACTAGCGGGGGCTTATCCTCCTACAATGAGCAGTTCTTC. Translating gives CASTTSGGLSSYNEQFF.

This clone came up a few times. The chain has TRBV20-1 and TRBJ2-3; D unresolved. Trimming shortened V by 1 base and J by 10 bases, and 6 bases separated the two germline ends. Germline assignment: CDR1 DFQATT and CDR2 SNEGSKA (reference sequence). CDR3 length: 10 amino acids. The CDR3 DNA sequence: TGCAGTGCTAGAGTCGGATCGCAGTATTTT. Amino acid sequence: CSARVGSQYF.

The chain uses TRBV19 and TRBJ1-1; D is unresolved. The V end lost 3 bases, the J end lost 1 base, and 9 bases lay between the germline ends. This CDR3 contains 14 residues. Germline lookup yields CDR1 LNHDA and CDR2 SQIVND (reference sequence). DNA of the CDR3: TGTGCCAGTAGTATTAACCTTAGGAACACTGAAGCTTTCTTT. Translated, it gives CASSINLRNTEAFF.

The chain combines TRBV6-1 with TRBJ1-2; possibly TRBD1 for D (5 bases). The CDR3 is made up of 15 amino acids. V was cut by 7 bases and J by 2 bases, with 17 bases left in between. Germline values: CDR1 MNHNS, CDR2 SASEGT. CDR3 coding DNA: TGTGCCAGCAAGGTAGTAGGGGAGGGAAACTATGGCTACACCTTC. Protein: CASKVVGEGNYGYTF.

J is TRBJ2-5 and V is TRBV15, with TRBD1 matching over 10 bases. CDR3 length: 18 amino acids. Germline CDR1 reads LNHNV; CDR2 reads YYDKDF (reference sequence). The V gene end was trimmed by 0 bases and the J gene end by 2 bases; junction bases not matched to a gene: 9. This CDR3 is CATSRDRQTGGVQETQYF. CDR3 sequence (DNA): TGTGCCACCAGCAGAGATCGTCAGACAGGGGGCGTACAAGAGACCCAGTACTTC.

V is TRBV10-2 and J is TRBJ2-4; D may be TRBD2 (6 bases). V was trimmed by 4 bases and J by 0 bases, leaving 13 bases between them. This CDR3 has 16 amino acids. The germline CDR1 and CDR2 sequences are WSHSY and SAAADI. DNA of the CDR3: TGCGCCAGCAGTGGGCGGGATCCTTTAGCCAAAAACATTCAGTACTTC. It yields the protein CASSGRDPLAKNIQYF.

The J gene is TRBJ1-2, the V gene TRBV6-5; the D is unclear. V shed 6 bases and J shed 6 bases, with 8 bases lying between them. This CDR3 comprises 11 residues. Germline CDR1 reads MNHEY; CDR2 reads SVGAGI. CDR3 sequence (DNA): TGTGCCAGCAGCCGAGGGAATGGCTACACCTTC. This encodes CASSRGNGYTF.

This chain connects TRBV5-6 to TRBJ2-3; TRBD2 matches 12 bases. V gave up 4 bases and J gave up 6 bases; unmatched junction bases: 18. CDR3 length equals 19 residues. Germline V gives CDR1 SGHDT, CDR2 YYEEEE. The DNA of the CDR3 is TGTGCCAGCAGCGCCGGACTAGCGGGGCGCTTATTCTTAGGTGATACGCAGTATTTT. Translating gives CASSAGLAGRLFLGDTQYF.

The chain is built from TRBV5-1 and TRBJ2-2, with 8 bases identical to TRBD1. The germline gives CDR1 SGHRS, CDR2 YFSETQ. After removal of 1 base from V and 0 bases from J, the junction contained 5 bases not matched to a gene. This CDR3 contains 17 residues. CDR3 in amino acids: CASSLTRTGPNTGELFF. CDR3 DNA: TGCGCCAGCAGCTTGACGCGGACAGGGCCGAACACCGGGGAGCTGTTTTTT.

This chain uses TRBV10-1 with TRBJ2-5; 12 bases fit TRBD1. Germline CDR1 reads WNHNN; CDR2 reads SYGVQD (reference sequence). Unmatched junction bases numbered 7, after V lost 6 bases and J lost 5 bases. The CDR3 runs to 15 residues. The CDR3 DNA is TGCGCCAGCAGCGCCGGGACAGGGGGCGCCGAGACCCAGTACTTC. As protein: CASSAGTGGAETQYF.

The chain carries TRBV6-5 and TRBJ2-1; 10 bases line up with TRBD1. Trimming at V came to 4 bases and at J to 8 bases, leaving 5 bases not matched to a gene. CDR1 and CDR2 from the germline V gene are MNHEY and SVGAGI. The CDR3 covers 14 residues. The CDR3 protein is CASSLRQGAHEQFF. The CDR3 DNA follows: TGTGCCAGCAGTTTAAGACAGGGGGCGCATGAGCAGTTCTTC.

The chain joins TRBV18 to TRBJ2-4; weak D call: TRBD2 (5 bases). The CDR3 spans 14 residues. The V end lost 5 bases, the J end lost 0 bases, and 8 bases lay between the germline ends. Germline V gene sequence: CDR1 KGHSH, CDR2 LQKENI. CDR3 DNA sequence: TGTGCCAGCTCATCAGGACTAGCCAAAAACATTCAGTACTTC. Its protein product is CASSSGLAKNIQYF.

V is TRBV15 and J is TRBJ2-2; D unresolved. Germline V gene lookup returns CDR1 LNHNV and CDR2 YYDKDF (reference sequence). The CDR3 extends over 17 amino acids. The V end was cut by 0 bases, the J end by 1 base, with 12 bases between. The CDR3 DNA sequence: TGTGCCACCAGCAGAGAAGTACGGCGGATGAACACCGGGGAGCTGTTTTTT. Protein product: CATSREVRRMNTGELFF.

The gene calls are TRBV7-9 and TRBJ2-3, with 9 nucleotides matching TRBD2. This CDR3 is 16 amino acids long. V was pared by 4 bases and J by 0 bases, with 5 bases of the junction left unmatched. The germline CDR1 and CDR2 sequences are SEHNR and FQNEAQ (reference sequence). The CDR3 DNA reads TGTGCCAGCAGCTCAGGACTAGCGCCCAGCACAGATACGCAGTATTTT. Protein product: CASSSGLAPSTDTQYF. Complete variable domain (other parts from reference TRBV7-9 and TRBJ2-3): DTGVSQNPRHKITKRGQNVTFRCDPISEHNRLYWYRQTLGQGPEFLTYFQNEAQLEKSRLLSDRFSAERPKGSFSTLEIQRTEQGDSAMYLCASSSGLAPSTDTQYFGPGTRLTVL.

This chain joins TRBV5-1 and TRBJ2-2; D is undetermined. Trimming left V 4 bases short and J 5 bases short, with 9 bases between. Germline assignment: CDR1 SGHRS and CDR2 YFSETQ. The CDR3 runs 13 residues. The CDR3 loop reads CASSSEGTGELFF. The CDR3 DNA sequence: TGCGCCAGCAGCAGTGAAGGGACCGGGGAGCTGTTTTTT.

This rearrangement joins TRBV7-2 to TRBJ2-2; tentatively, D is TRBD1 (5 bases). The ends were cut back, 5 bases at V and 4 bases at J, with 14 bases in the middle. The germline CDR1 and CDR2 sequences are SGHTA and FQGNSA. The CDR3 is made up of 15 amino acids. Written as DNA, the CDR3 is TGTGCCAGCAGCCTAGACCCAGGGCTCACCGGGGAGCTGTTTTTT. Translation: CASSLDPGLTGELFF.

The V gene is TRBV4-2, the J gene TRBJ1-1, with 7 bases matching TRBD1. The J segment lost 3 bases and the V segment lost 5 bases, leaving 6 bases of the junction unmatched. The CDR3 covers 14 residues. CDR1 and CDR2 (germline): LGHNA, YNFKEQ. The CDR3 coding sequence is TGTGCCAGCAGCTTGCGGCAGGGGGACACTGAAGCTTTCTTT. Residues: CASSLRQGDTEAFF.